This T cell receptor beta chain appears in the sequencing data of a study of cytomegalovirus exposure and HLA in healthy donors. Overall study findings and caveats: An analysis that was carried out later associated 15,000 to 20,000 TCR beta sequences with HLA alleles at 0.05 false discovery rate. One cluster of highly shared sequence variants probably arose as a sequencing artifact. Presence/absence analyses assumed roughly uniform sequencing depth across donors. Later examination showed HLA-associated TCR beta chains had greater clonal expansion than equally common others.

On this clone: The antigen remains unidentified.

The germline V gene has CDR1 MGHDK and CDR2 SYGVNS. CDR3 length: 12 residues. V was shortened by 2 bases and J by 7 bases, with 7 bases between the two germline ends. 13 Jbeta primers and 60 Vbeta primers were used for the PCR. Libraries were prepared by immunoSEQ multiplex PCR; TCRdb keeps only in-frame clonotypes and omits some of them. Here the sample spans under 150,000 clones, 65% to 85% being singletons. This clonotype was obtained from a boy aged 10-17 years in good health and CMV-seronegative. The chain carries TRBV25-1 and TRBJ2-3; D is unclear. The sequenced sample was PBMCs. The CDR3 spells CASSERVHTQYF. CDR3 DNA sequence: TGTGCCAGCAGTGAACGGGTTCATACGCAGTATTTT.